This TCR beta chain was sequenced during a study of metastatic and nonmetastatic thyroid tumors. Study summary: Repertoire data that came from the blood and tumor or nodule tissue of malignant and benign thyroid patients were compared.

TCRdb called clones again from the PCR reads with MiXCR. The sample has around 22,000 clones, less than 45% seen once. This clone has more than one count but fewer than ten. Each patient went into thyroid surgery without having received any treatment. After removal of 5 bases from V and 2 bases from J, the junction contained 8 bases not matched to a gene. The germline gives CDR1 MNHEY, CDR2 SMNVEV (reference sequence). This CDR3 region has 16 residues. The genes are TRBV27 and TRBJ2-1; 8 bases align to TRBD1. Input material: blood. This receptor was obtained from a male donor with papillary thyroid cancer or a benign thyroid nodule (not recorded which). Some clones in this sample may be carry-over from other donors' samples. CDR3 DNA: TGTGCCAGCAGTCCCGGGGACAGGTGGCCCTACAATGAGCAGTTCTTC. Amino acid sequence: CASSPGDRWPYNEQFF.